This T cell receptor beta chain appears in the sequencing data of a study of CD8+ T cells in alopecia areata. As to treatment: oral pan-JAK inhibitor, 5-10 mg twice daily. Turning to this clone: Its antigen remains unknown.

In each case, RNA was isolated and then reverse transcribed into cDNA as the sequencing template. Repertoires were generated with immunoSEQ multiplex PCR, while TCRdb's copy carries only in-frame clones and drops some. The top ten clones hold around 3.2% of a sample with more than 150,000 clones, around 60% of them seen once. The V end lost 2 bases, the J end lost 7 bases, and 7 bases lay between the germline ends. The CDR3 contains 12 residues. Germline V gives CDR1 SGHDT, CDR2 YYEEEE. Overall study results and limits: Sequencing of scalp tissue also captures the resident alphabeta T cells of normal skin. Given one nonresponder, whether baseline CD8+ expansion relates to response remains uncertain.

This sequence was found in a human donor with alopecia areata. This sequence joins TRBV5-6 and TRBJ2-1; no clear D. Here the sequenced sample was CD4+ T cells sorted from blood, taken at week 4, from a patient treated with tofacitinib. CDR3 in amino acids: CASSFTRNEQFF. CDR3 nucleotides: TGTGCCAGCAGCTTCACCAGGAATGAGCAGTTCTTC.